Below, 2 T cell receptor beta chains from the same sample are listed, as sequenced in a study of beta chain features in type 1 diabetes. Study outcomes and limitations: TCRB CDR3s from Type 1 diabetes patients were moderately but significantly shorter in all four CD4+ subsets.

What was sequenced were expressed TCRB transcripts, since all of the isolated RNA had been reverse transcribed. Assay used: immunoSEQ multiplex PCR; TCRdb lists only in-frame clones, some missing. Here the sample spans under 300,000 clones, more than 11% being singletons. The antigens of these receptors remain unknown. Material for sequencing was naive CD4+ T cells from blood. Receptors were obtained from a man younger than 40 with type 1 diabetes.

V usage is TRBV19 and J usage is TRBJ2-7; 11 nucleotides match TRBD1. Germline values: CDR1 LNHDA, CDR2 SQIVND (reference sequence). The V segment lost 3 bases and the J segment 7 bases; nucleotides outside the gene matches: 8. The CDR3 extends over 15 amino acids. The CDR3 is CASSIGRTGGKEQYF. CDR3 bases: TGTGCCAGTAGTATCGGAAGGACAGGGGGCAAAGAGCAGTACTTC. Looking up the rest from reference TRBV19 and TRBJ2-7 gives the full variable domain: DGGITQSPKYLFRKEGQNVTLSCEQNLNHDAMYWYRQDPGQGLRLIYYSQIVNDFQKGDIAEGYSVSREKKESFPLTVTSAQKNPTAFYLCASSIGRTGGKEQYFGPGTRLTVT.

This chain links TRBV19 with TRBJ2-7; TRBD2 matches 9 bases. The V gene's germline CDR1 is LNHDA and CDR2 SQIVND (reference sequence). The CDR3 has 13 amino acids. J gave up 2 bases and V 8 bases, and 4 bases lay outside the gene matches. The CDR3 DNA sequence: TGTGCCAGTGAGGCTAGCGGGGCCTACGAGCAGTACTTC. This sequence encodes CASEASGAYEQYF.